These T cell receptor beta chains were read from a single sample in a study of blood T cell repertoires in COVID-19. Produced via immunoSEQ multiplex PCR; TCRdb's table is partial and in-frame only. The sample consists of 200,000 to 300,000 clones, 86% of them appearing once. The specimen was peripheral blood. Receptor source: a woman in her 30s who had recovered from COVID-19. CDR3s leave out the opening cysteine and the closing phenylalanine or tryptophan. The listing skips clone size in some rows; elsewhere it reads once, few, many or a size class.

15 TRBJ2-3 TRBV24-1 - ATSDFGLAGGTDTQY
12 TRBJ2-7 TRBV11-1 - ASHGQGAAYEQY
13 TRBJ1-6 TRBV9 few ASSDGQTNNSPLH
11 TRBJ1-1 TRBV2 - ASEFQGLNEAF
11 TRBJ1-5 TRBV27 - ASSGQYNQPQH
13 TRBJ1-3 TRBV5-1 few ASSLSTTSGNTIY
11 TRBJ2-3 TRBV7-9 - ASRGGVADTQY
13 TRBJ2-3 TRBV9 - ASSVRFGGPDTQY
14 TRBJ2-3 TRBV5-1 - ASSSIPAATTDTQY
14 TRBJ2-3 TRBV30 - AWSLMPGLADGTQY
12 TRBJ1-1 TRBV18 few ASSPAGTGREAF
14 TRBJ1-2 TRBV14 - ASSQYGGGVGYGYT
12 TRBJ2-5 TRBV7-2 - ASSYGQLQETQY
16 TRBJ1-6 TRBV11-2 - ASSEVGHLGAYNSPLH
11 TRBJ2-7 TRBV9 - ASSGPGDREQY
13 TRBJ2-3 TRBV5-4 - ASSPAGGRTDTQY